Listed here is a single TCR beta chain. V was clipped by 1 base and J by 6 bases; unmatched bases: 3. Per the germline V gene, CDR1 is SNHLY and CDR2 is FYNNEI. This CDR3 has 13 residues. A second PCR of roughly 7 to 11 cycles used a sample-barcoded 5' primer and a J-beta primer mix. From the 5' RACE reads, TCRdb called clonotypes with MiXCR, one entry per CDR3 protein. The sample shows 1.5 million to 1.9 million distinct CDR3 sequences, 40% to 45% of them seen only once. These data originate in a study of blood T cells in healthy people across ages. The sample consisted of blood. The V gene is TRBV2, the J gene TRBJ2-7; 7 bases map to TRBD2. The sequence derives from a woman between 18 and 29 years old in good health. CDR3 bases: TGTGCCAGCAGTGAAGTGGGGGGGAGCGAGCAGTACTTC. Its translation: CASSEVGGSEQYF.